What follows is one T cell receptor beta chain and its context. Its cognate antigen has yet to be identified. Base quality data are lacking; no much larger clone is found one base away. Preparation of the library involved 5' RACE. The instrument was an Illumina HiSeq 2500. A second PCR of about 6 to 12 cycles was run with a J-beta primer mix and a sample-barcoded 5' primer. A unique molecular identifier was introduced onto each TCR beta cDNA molecule by a template-switch 5' adaptor carrying 12 random nucleotides. At least 3 million CDR3-containing paired-end reads were obtained from each sample. All of the RNA was converted into first-strand cDNA using the Mint cDNA synthesis kit, with a TRBC-specific oligonucleotide serving as the primer. All cDNA was treated with uracil-DNA glycosylase and then went through a first 18-cycle PCR with the universal primers M1SS and BC2_uni_R. The authors' analysis ran thus. For normalization, 1 million high-quality reads, each with a distinct molecular identifier, were randomly selected from each sample. Instead of being binned into consensus sequences, reads with shared molecular identifiers were discarded. CDR3 identification, clonotype clustering and error correction used MiTCR with a Q25 quality threshold and the strictest error-elimination algorithm. Lower-bound total TCR beta diversity was estimated with a nonparametric unseen species model using Euler transformation. Through fastp at Q25 and MiXCR, TCRdb rebuilt clones from the public reads, retaining in-frame beta chains. Here each entry gathers all rows of one CDR3 protein and keeps the most common genes and DNA. The V and J calls come from TCRdb's annotation, not from the publication. The sample table records hundreds of thousands of distinct CDR3 sequences; around three fifths of these occur just once. The ten largest clones take up around 25% of the sample.

These data are taken from a study of blood T cells in healthy people across ages (dated by TCRdb to between 2014 and 2017). About the full investigation: In model experiments, template switching captured roughly one uniquely barcoded TCR beta cDNA molecule for every two T cells. Donors were grouped into four age groups: young (average 16 years), middle-aged (approximately 41), aged (around 56) and long-lived (about 90). For two donors (one aged 18 to 29 and one aged 80 or older), the study analyzed two additional independent replicas of 1 million unique cDNA reads from the same blood draw. Using deep sequencing normalized with unique cDNA molecular identifiers, the study measured how TCR beta repertoire diversity changes with age. To avoid experimental bias, donors of different ages were distributed randomly across sequencing lanes. On the study overall, not on this receptor specifically: The CMV infection status of donors was not known, potentially confounding age-related changes in expanded clonotypes. As age increased, observed TCR beta diversity per million T cells dropped in a roughly linear way, and a significant reduction was already evident by age about 40. Compared with the aged group, more naive CD4+ T cells, fewer expanded clones and increased TCR diversity were shown by the long-lived group, suggesting age selection. There was a strong correlation between observed TCR beta diversity and the percentage of naive T cells measured by flow cytometry. Total diversity estimates from one million sequenced T cells were considered lower bounds and underestimates. Bulk unsorted PBMC profiling prevented conclusive comparison of naive and antigen-experienced compartments.

Donors were roughly 40 systemically healthy Caucasian individuals from Russia aged roughly 6 to 100 years. Each donor gave around 9.8 milliliters of peripheral blood, collected into EDTA-treated Vacutainer tubes. Ficoll-Paque density-gradient centrifugation was used to isolate PBMCs, with at least 6 million per sample. Trizol reagent was used to extract total RNA from PBMCs, with at least 6 micrograms per sample. The percentages of naive CD45RAhigh/CD27high T cells were determined by flow cytometry on a PBMC aliquot from every donor. According to the germline V gene (reference sequence), CDR1 reads LNHNV and CDR2 reads YYDKDF. V lost 8 bases and J lost 2 bases; the stretch between them is 24 bases long. There are 17 amino acids in the CDR3, from cysteine to phenylalanine inclusive. The read is trimmed to its CDR3 DNA, 51 bases read in frame from base 1.

The V and J segments used are TRBV15 and TRBJ2-5, with the D gene not clear enough to name. Sequencing used blood. This clonotype was sampled from a man in his forties in good health. For the CDR3, the sequence is CATAGPSSVTLQETQYF. The DNA sequence is given as TGTGCCACCGCTGGGCCTTCGAGCGTGACCCTTCAAGAGACCCAGTACTTC.